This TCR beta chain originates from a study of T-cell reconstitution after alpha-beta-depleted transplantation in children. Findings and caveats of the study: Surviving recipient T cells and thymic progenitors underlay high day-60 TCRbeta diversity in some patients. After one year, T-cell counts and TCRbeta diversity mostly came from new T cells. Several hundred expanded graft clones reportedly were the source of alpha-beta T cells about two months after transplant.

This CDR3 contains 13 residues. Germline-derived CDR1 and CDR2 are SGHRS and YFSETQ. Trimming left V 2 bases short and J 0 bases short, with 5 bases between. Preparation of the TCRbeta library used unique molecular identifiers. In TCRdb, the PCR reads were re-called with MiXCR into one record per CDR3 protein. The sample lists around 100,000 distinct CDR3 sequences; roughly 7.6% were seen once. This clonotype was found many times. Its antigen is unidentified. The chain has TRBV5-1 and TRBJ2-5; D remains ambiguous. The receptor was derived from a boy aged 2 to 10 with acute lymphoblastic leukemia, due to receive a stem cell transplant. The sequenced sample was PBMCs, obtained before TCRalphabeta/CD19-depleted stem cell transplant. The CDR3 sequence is CASSLLYQETQYF. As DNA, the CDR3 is TGCGCCAGCAGCTTACTCTACCAAGAGACCCAGTACTTC.